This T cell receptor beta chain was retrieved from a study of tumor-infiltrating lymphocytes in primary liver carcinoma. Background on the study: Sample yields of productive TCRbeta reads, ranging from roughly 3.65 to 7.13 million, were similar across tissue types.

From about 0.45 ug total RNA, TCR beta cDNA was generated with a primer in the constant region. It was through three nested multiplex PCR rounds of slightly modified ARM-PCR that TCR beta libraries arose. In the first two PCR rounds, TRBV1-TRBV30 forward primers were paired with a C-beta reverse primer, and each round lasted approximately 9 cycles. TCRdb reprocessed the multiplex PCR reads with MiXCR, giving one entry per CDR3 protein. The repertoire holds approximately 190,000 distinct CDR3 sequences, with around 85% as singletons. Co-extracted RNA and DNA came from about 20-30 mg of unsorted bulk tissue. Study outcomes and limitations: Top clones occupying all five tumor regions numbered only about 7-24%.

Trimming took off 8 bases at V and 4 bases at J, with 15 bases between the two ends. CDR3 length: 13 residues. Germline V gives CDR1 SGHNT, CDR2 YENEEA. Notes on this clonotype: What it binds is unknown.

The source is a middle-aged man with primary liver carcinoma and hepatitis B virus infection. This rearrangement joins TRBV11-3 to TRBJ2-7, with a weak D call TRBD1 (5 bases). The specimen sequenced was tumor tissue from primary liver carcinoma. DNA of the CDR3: TGTGCCAGCTGCGTGAGACAGTCTTACGAGCAGTACTTC. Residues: CASCVRQSYEQYF. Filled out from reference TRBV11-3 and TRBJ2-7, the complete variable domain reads EAGVVQSPRYKIIEKKQPVAFWCNPISGHNTLYWYLQNLGQGPELLIRYENEEAVDDSQLPKDRFSAERLKGVDSTLKIQPAELGDSAVYLCASCVRQSYEQYFGPGTRLTVT.